This T cell receptor (beta chain) was captured by sequencing in a study of blood T cell repertoires in COVID-19. Overall study: Acute and convalescent COVID-19 specimens originated in the United States, Italy and Spain. Sample material is recorded as cDNA or gDNA derived from T cells, B-cell-depleted T cells, or PBMCs.

In the original workflow: Estimates of nucleated cell counts were drawn from the amplification of reference gene primers. Produced via immunoSEQ multiplex PCR; TCRdb's table is partial and in-frame only. V and J calls and clone size are copied from that table; D and trimming were computed from the DNA. The sample holds around 67,000 clones; around 88% are singletons and the top ten take 1.5% to 2.5%. The TCR was taken from a woman of 80 years or more with active or convalescent COVID-19. The specimen was peripheral blood.

CDR3 protein: CASSIRGNRGRLVSGYTF. For the CDR3, the DNA is TGTGCCAGTAGTATAAGGGGGAACAGGGGGCGCCTTGTGAGTGGCTACACCTTC. The chain employs TRBV19 and TRBJ1-2; 9 positions match TRBD1. The CDR3 is 18 amino acids. V lost 2 bases to trimming and J lost 7 bases; unmatched junction nucleotides: 17. Looked up from germline, CDR1 is LNHDA and CDR2 is SQIVND (reference sequence).